Following are 12 T cell receptor beta chains from one sample sequenced in a study of T cell changes during pregnancy in multiple sclerosis. Sequencing was performed with immunoSEQ multiplex PCR; in TCRdb, only in-frame clones are kept and a portion is missing. The sample includes about 77,000 clones, 89% of them seen just once. The specimen was peripheral blood, collected before pregnancy. These receptors all stem from a female donor with multiple sclerosis, enrolled in a pregnancy study.

The genes are TRBV9 and TRBJ2-2; 9 bases line up with TRBD2. Trimming took 0 bases from V and 6 from J; bases not matched to a gene: 3. The germline CDR1 and CDR2 sequences are SGDLS and YYNGEE. The CDR3 has 15 amino acids. The CDR3 nucleotides read TGTGCCAGCAGCGTAGTGGCGGGGGGGCCCGGGGAGCTGTTTTTT. This encodes CASSVVAGGPGELFF. The entire variable domain, with the rest obtained from reference TRBV9 and TRBJ2-2, is as follows: DSGVTQTPKHLITATGQRVTLRCSPRSGDLSVYWYQQSLDQGLQFLIQYYNGEERAKGNILERFSAQQFPDLHSELNLSSLELGDSALYFCASSVVAGGPGELFFGEGSRLTVL.

The chain has TRBV6-5 and TRBJ2-7, with TRBD2 as a possible D gene (5 bases). From germline, CDR1 is MNHEY and CDR2 SVGAGI. V was pared by 6 bases and J by 0 bases, with 15 bases between. CDR3 size: 15 residues. CDR3 region: CASSSPGGISYEQYF. The CDR3 region has the DNA TGTGCCAGCAGCTCCCCCGGAGGAATCTCCTACGAGCAGTACTTC.

The genes are TRBV7-6 and TRBJ1-1; D perhaps matches TRBD1 (5 bases). V dropped 5 bases and J dropped 6 bases, with 10 bases sitting between them. Germline CDR1 is SGHVS and CDR2 is FNYEAQ. The CDR3 has 12 residues. CDR3 loop: CASSQKGSEAFF. DNA of the CDR3: TGTGCCAGCAGCCAGAAGGGGTCTGAAGCTTTCTTT.

J is TRBJ1-1 and V is TRBV5-1, with D possibly matching TRBD1 (5 bases). The length of the CDR3 is 14 residues. Germline V gene lookup returns CDR1 SGHRS and CDR2 YFSETQ. The V end lost 1 base, the J end lost 5 bases, and 12 bases lay between the germline ends. CDR3 loop: CASSLFGGVTEAFF. CDR3 sequence (DNA): TGCGCCAGCAGCTTGTTTGGAGGGGTGACTGAAGCTTTCTTT.

The chain employs TRBV19 and TRBJ1-2, with 7 bases matching TRBD1. The germline CDR1 and CDR2 sequences are LNHDA and SQIVND (reference sequence). Trimming cost V 5 bases and J 8 bases; bases outside gene matches: 11. The CDR3 spans 14 residues. The CDR3 region is CASSVGTDWRGYTF. CDR3 nucleotides: TGTGCCAGTAGTGTCGGGACAGACTGGAGAGGCTACACCTTC.

The chain couples TRBV7-3 to TRBJ2-7; D remains ambiguous. The V gene's germline CDR1 is SGHTA and CDR2 FQGTGA. V was cut by 5 bases and J by 5 bases, with 13 bases left in between. This CDR3 contains 13 residues. CDR3 sequence (DNA): TGTGCCAGCAGCCCCGAACACACTAACGAGCAGTACTTC. Translating gives CASSPEHTNEQYF.

This rearrangement joins TRBV5-8 to TRBJ1-5; D perhaps matches TRBD1 (5 bases). The length of the CDR3 is 16 residues. CDR1 and CDR2 (germline): SGHTS, YDEGEE. Trimming removed 0 bases from V and 0 bases from J, with 10 bases in between. CDR3 nucleotide sequence: TGTGCCAGCAGCTTGGATGGGGGGGGTAGCAATCAGCCCCAGCATTTT. It specifies CASSLDGGGSNQPQHF.

V gene TRBV9 combines with J gene TRBJ1-1; weak D call: TRBD1 (5 bases). V lost 0 bases and J lost 4, with 13 bases in between. The germline CDR1 and CDR2 sequences are SGDLS and YYNGEE. CDR3 length equals 15 residues. The CDR3 DNA reads TGTGCCAGCAGCGTAGACCTGACAGCGAGCACTGAAGCTTTCTTT. Translating it yields CASSVDLTASTEAFF.

CDR3 residues: CATKPAQGDSPLHF. DNA of the CDR3: TGTGCCACAAAGCCAGCCCAGGGCGATTCACCCCTCCACTTT. The chain combines TRBV15 with TRBJ1-6; possible D gene TRBD1, 5 bases. Germline-derived CDR1 and CDR2 are LNHNV and YYDKDF (reference sequence). The CDR3 length is 14 residues. The V and J ends lost 9 bases and 8 bases respectively, with 17 bases between them.

The J gene is TRBJ1-5, the V gene TRBV29-1, with 10 bases matching TRBD1. In germline, CDR1 is SQVTM, CDR2 ANQGSEA. Trimming removed 4 bases from V and 5 bases from J; junction bases left unmatched: 5. This CDR3 has 14 residues. Here the CDR3 reads CSVGQGAGDQPQHF. DNA of the CDR3: TGCAGCGTTGGACAGGGGGCTGGAGATCAGCCCCAGCATTTT.

This chain joins TRBV4-1 and TRBJ1-1, with D possibly TRBD1 on 6 matching bases. CDR3 length: 16 amino acids. CDR1 MGHRA and CDR2 YSYEKL come from the germline V gene. Trimming took off 4 bases at V and 5 bases at J, with 20 bases between the two ends. The CDR3 spells CASSPTPRPRGTEAFF. In DNA form, the CDR3 reads TGCGCCAGCAGCCCCACACCCCGTCCTAGGGGGACTGAAGCTTTCTTT.

The chain carries TRBV19 and TRBJ1-6; 11 positions agree with TRBD1. CDR3 length: 18 residues. The J segment lost 8 bases and the V segment lost 4 bases, leaving 13 bases of the junction unmatched. CDR1 and CDR2 (germline): LNHDA, SQIVND (reference sequence). The CDR3 nucleotides are TGTGCCAGTAGTACCACCCACTCACCGGGACAGGGGGATTCACCCCTCCACTTT. It yields the protein CASSTTHSPGQGDSPLHF.